A selection of T cell receptor beta chains follows, all from one sample in a study of blood T cell repertoires in COVID-19. Assay: immunoSEQ multiplex PCR; the TCRdb copy retains only in-frame clones and omits some. This repertoire shows some 150,000 clones, roughly 90% found once; its top ten account for around 1.3%. Sequenced sample: PBMCs or T cells enriched from blood (not recorded which). The receptors were sampled from a woman aged 25 to 45 with acute COVID-19. CDR3s include the opening cysteine and the closing phenylalanine or tryptophan. A D gene is named only where the DNA matches it firmly. The size entry is marked missing in some rows and otherwise reads once, few, many or a size class.

V: TRBV6-5
J: TRBJ2-7
D: TRBD1
length: 15
size: -
DNA: TGTGCCAGCAGTTACGCTGGGGACAGGGCCTACGAGCAGTACTTC
CDR3: CASSYAGDRAYEQYF

V: TRBV20-1
J: TRBJ2-1
D: -
length: 9
size: -
DNA: TGCAGTGCGAGCAATGAGCAGTTCTTC
CDR3: CSASNEQFF

V: TRBV5-4
J: TRBJ1-2
D: TRBD1
length: 14
size: -
DNA: TGTGCCAGCAGCTTCACAGGGGGCAACTATGGCTACACCTTC
CDR3: CASSFTGGNYGYTF

V: TRBV4-1
J: TRBJ1-6
D: -
length: 16
size: few
DNA: TGCGCCAGCAGCCAAGATCAAGGAGGGGCTGATTCACCCCTCCACTTT
CDR3: CASSQDQGGADSPLHF

V: TRBV4-3
J: TRBJ2-3
D: TRBD2
length: 15
size: -
DNA: TGCGCCAGCAGCCAAGATAAAATAAGGACTAGAATGCAGTATTTT
CDR3: CASSQDKIRTRMQYF

V: TRBV19
J: TRBJ1-5
D: -
length: 14
size: -
DNA: TGTGCCAGTAGTCAGGGGTCGGGCAATCAGCCCCAGCATTTT
CDR3: CASSQGSGNQPQHF

V: TRBV19
J: TRBJ2-7
D: -
length: 14
size: -
DNA: TGTGCCACTTCGGGGGGCCTAGTTGGATACGAGCAGTACTTC
CDR3: CATSGGLVGYEQYF

V: TRBV4-1
J: TRBJ1-4
D: TRBD1
length: 15
size: -
DNA: TGCGCCAGCAGCCAAGCTCTCACAGGGGATGAAAAACTGTTTTTT
CDR3: CASSQALTGDEKLFF

V: TRBV30
J: TRBJ2-7
D: -
length: 16
size: -
DNA: TGTGCCTGGAGAGCCAAGTGGGCAGCTGGATCCTACGAGCAGTACTTC
CDR3: CAWRAKWAAGSYEQYF

V: TRBV6-2/TRBV6-3
J: TRBJ2-7
D: TRBD2
length: 16
size: -
DNA: TGTGCCAGCAGTTCCTTTCGACTAGCGGGGCCCTACGAGCAGTACTTC
CDR3: CASSSFRLAGPYEQYF

V: TRBV21-1
J: TRBJ2-3
D: -
length: 14
size: -
DNA: TGTGCCAGCAGCAAAGACTCCCGTTGTCGTACGCAGTATTTT
CDR3: CASSKDSRCRTQYF

V: TRBV27
J: TRBJ2-1
D: TRBD2
length: 15
size: -
DNA: TGTGCCAGCAGGTCCACTAGCGGACGCTACAATGAGCAGTTCTTC
CDR3: CASRSTSGRYNEQFF

V: TRBV6-1
J: TRBJ2-1
D: TRBD2
length: 18
size: -
DNA: TGTGCCAGCAGTGAAGCCTTTCAGGGACTAGCGGGCTACAATGAGCAGTTCTTC
CDR3: CASSEAFQGLAGYNEQFF

V: TRBV2
J: TRBJ2-7
D: TRBD1
length: 15
size: -
DNA: TGTGCCAGCAGTGCAGACAGGGGGCCTTTTATCGAGCAGTACTTC
CDR3: CASSADRGPFIEQYF

V: TRBV2
J: TRBJ1-1
D: TRBD1
length: 15
size: -
DNA: TGTGCCAGCAGTCCCGCGGGACAGGTTGGCACTGAAGCTTTCTTT
CDR3: CASSPAGQVGTEAFF

V: TRBV7-9
J: TRBJ1-5
D: TRBD1
length: 16
size: once
DNA: TGTGCCAGCAGCTTAGTGGGACAGGGGGTCAATCAGCCCCAGCATTTT
CDR3: CASSLVGQGVNQPQHF